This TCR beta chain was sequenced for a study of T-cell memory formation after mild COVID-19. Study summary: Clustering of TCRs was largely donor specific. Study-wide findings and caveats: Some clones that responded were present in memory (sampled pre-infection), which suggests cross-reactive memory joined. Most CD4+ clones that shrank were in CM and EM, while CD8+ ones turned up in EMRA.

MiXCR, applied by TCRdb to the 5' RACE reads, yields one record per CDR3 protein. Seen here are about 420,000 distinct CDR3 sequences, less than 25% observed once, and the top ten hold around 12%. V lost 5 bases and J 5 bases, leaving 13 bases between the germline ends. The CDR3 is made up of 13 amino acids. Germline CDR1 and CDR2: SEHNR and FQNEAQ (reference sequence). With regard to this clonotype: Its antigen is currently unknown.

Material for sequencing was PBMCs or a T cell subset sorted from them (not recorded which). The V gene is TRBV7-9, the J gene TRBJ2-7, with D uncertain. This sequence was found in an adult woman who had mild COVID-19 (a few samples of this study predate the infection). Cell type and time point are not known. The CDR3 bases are TGTGCCAGCAGCCCGCCCCCATGGAACGAGCAGTACTTC. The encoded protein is CASSPPPWNEQYF.